Reported below is one T cell receptor beta chain. The antigen is undetermined. TCR beta CDR3 region amplification was performed from RNA transcripts. An initial round of RT-PCR targeting the TCR CDR3 relied on the HTBI primer set. TCRdb reprocessed the multiplex PCR reads with MiXCR, giving one entry per CDR3 protein. The data contain under 550,000 distinct CDR3 sequences, approximately 15% of them singletons. These data belong to a study of T cells in Graves' hyperthyroidism and ophthalmopathy. The CDR3 totals 14 residues. Germline loops: CDR1 LGHDT, CDR2 YNNKEL (reference sequence). V lost 4 bases, J lost 6 bases, and 2 bases stayed unmatched. Whole-study results and caveats: Blood shared most expanded thyroid clonotypes above 0.001.

Hyperthyroidism in the patients, aged 18 to 65, was newly diagnosed and under 2 months in duration. Based on clinical symptoms, serum thyroxine and TRAb, thyroid ultrasound and orbital computed tomography, diagnoses were reached. The J gene is TRBJ2-7, the V gene TRBV3-1; 14 bases agree with TRBD2. Sequenced material: blood. This clonotype originated in a woman between 18 and 29 years old with Graves' hyperthyroidism. CDR3 amino acids: CASSRTSGRSEQYF. CDR3 DNA sequence: TGTGCCAGCAGCCGGACTAGCGGGAGGAGCGAGCAGTACTTC.